This paragraph reports one T cell receptor beta chain. As yet, its antigen is unknown. The record originates from a study of T cell responses to AZD1222 COVID-19 vaccine. Study-wide points: White British donors predominated, females outnumbered males, and clonal diversity was possibly underestimated. Unmutated variant regions are reportedly targeted by nearly half of spike-specific TCRs. The repertoires were collected only after the peak T cell response. Once two AZD1222 doses were given, Spike-specific TCR breadth and depth went up.

Method: immunoSEQ multiplex PCR; TCRdb's copy keeps in-frame clones and lacks some. The data hold about 140,000 clones, with roughly 90% observed a single time. This CDR3 has 12 residues. Trimming pared 6 bases from V and 5 bases from J, leaving 10 bases between. CDR1 and CDR2 (germline): LGHDT, YNNKEL (reference sequence). Source: peripheral blood, taken on day 0 of AZD1222 vaccination. The sequence was collected from an adult in good health. The chain has TRBV3-1 (or the pseudogene TRBV3-2) and TRBJ1-1; no clear D gene. The CDR3 region has the DNA TGTGCCAGCAGTCTCGGAAAGACTGAAGCTTTCTTT. Protein product: CASSLGKTEAFF.